This TCR beta chain was recovered during a study of human T cells and chemical hapten exposure. Authors' analysis steps: With a range of roughly 20,000 to 750,000, the median per sample was 95,638 TCRs. TCRdb analysed the 5' RACE reads with MiXCR anew, one entry per CDR3 protein. These V and J calls originate from TCRdb's pipeline instead of the authors' own analysis. This table holds more than 140,000 distinct CDR3 sequences, around 4% found once. Researchers extracted total RNA from unfractionated whole blood. This receptor was taken from a female donor in good health.

CDR3 loop: CASSLHGQGRATEAFF. CDR3 sequence (DNA): TGTGCCAGCAGCTTGCATGGACAGGGGAGGGCCACTGAAGCTTTCTTT. V gene TRBV5-6 combines with J gene TRBJ1-1; 9 nucleotides line up with TRBD1. The V and J ends lost 1 base and 4 bases, in that order; junction bases with no gene match: 8. Germline CDR1 and CDR2: SGHDT and YYEEEE. This CDR3 spans 16 amino acids.